This T cell receptor beta chain was sequenced in a study of OX40 agonist ivuxolimab in advanced cancers. Study-wide findings and caveats: Circulating CD4+ and CD8+ T cells showed clonal expansion by week 6 at 0.1 to 3.0 mg/kg. Expanded clones tended on average to be more numerous among CD8+ T cells than CD4+.

Some clones are missing from TCRdb's copy, which holds only in-frame ones; the method was immunoSEQ multiplex PCR. The sample comprises approximately 52,000 clones, about 88% of which are singletons, and 1% to 1.3% rests with the top ten. CDR1 is MNHEY, CDR2 SMNVEV, per germline (reference sequence). Trimming removed 3 bases from V and 5 bases from J; junction bases left unmatched: 11. The CDR3 loop spans 17 amino acids. Concerning this clone: What it recognizes is unknown.

The sample in question was CD4+ or CD8+ T cells sorted from blood, obtained in a trial of the OX40 agonist ivuxolimab. The chain carries TRBV27 and TRBJ2-1; 9 bases fit TRBD2. The sequence was collected from an adult with an advanced solid tumor such as melanoma, head and neck, liver or kidney cancer. This chain's CDR3 is CASSFGVWEREDNEQFF. In DNA form, the CDR3 reads TGTGCCAGCAGTTTTGGGGTTTGGGAGCGGGAGGACAATGAGCAGTTCTTC.